The TCR beta chain under discussion was sequenced for a study of human T cells and chemical hapten exposure. Time point of the sample: patch test 3, about 24 weeks after DPC sensitization. Treatment described: therapeutic diphenylcyclopropenone sensitization with weekly scalp DPC. CDR1 and CDR2 from the germline V gene are MGHDK and SYGVNS. The CDR3 spans 14 residues. With V trimmed by 6 bases and J by 4 bases, 6 bases remained unmatched. TCRdb called the RACE reads again in MiXCR, with one record for every CDR3 protein. The sample consists of approximately 160,000 distinct CDR3 sequences, roughly 26% of them appearing once.

This sample comprised whole blood, obtained in connection with sensitization to the hapten diphenylcyclopropenone (DPC). V gene TRBV25-1 combines with J gene TRBJ1-1, with 9 bases lining up with TRBD1. The origin of this receptor is a woman in her late teens or twenties with alopecia areata. Some clones in this sample may be carry-over from other donors' samples. Here the CDR3 reads CASSPGQGFTEAFF. The CDR3 DNA reads TGTGCCAGCAGCCCTGGACAGGGGTTCACTGAAGCTTTCTTT.